This T cell receptor (beta chain) is drawn from a study of memory CD4+ T cells and cytomegalovirus serostatus. Study-level background: Healthy Belgian adult donors included under ten CMV-positive and 24 CMV-negative people.

Single viable CD3+CD4+CD8-CD45RO+ cells were sorted as the memory CD4+ T cells. CMV serostatus came from serum IgG against pp150, pp28, p38, p52. TCRdb's copy holds only in-frame clones and misses some; the assay was immunoSEQ multiplex PCR. The sample carries approximately 44,000 clones, 76% recorded once. CDR1 is SGHVS, CDR2 FQNEAQ, per germline. V was pared by 3 bases and J by 3 bases, with 6 bases between. This CDR3 region has 12 residues. This chain connects TRBV7-8 to TRBJ2-7; D is ambiguous. Sequencing was performed on memory CD4+ T cells from blood. This TCR was recovered from an adult in good health and CMV-seronegative. CDR3 DNA sequence: TGTGCCAGCAGCTTTTCTAGCTACGAGCAGTACTTC. Translating it yields CASSFSSYEQYF.